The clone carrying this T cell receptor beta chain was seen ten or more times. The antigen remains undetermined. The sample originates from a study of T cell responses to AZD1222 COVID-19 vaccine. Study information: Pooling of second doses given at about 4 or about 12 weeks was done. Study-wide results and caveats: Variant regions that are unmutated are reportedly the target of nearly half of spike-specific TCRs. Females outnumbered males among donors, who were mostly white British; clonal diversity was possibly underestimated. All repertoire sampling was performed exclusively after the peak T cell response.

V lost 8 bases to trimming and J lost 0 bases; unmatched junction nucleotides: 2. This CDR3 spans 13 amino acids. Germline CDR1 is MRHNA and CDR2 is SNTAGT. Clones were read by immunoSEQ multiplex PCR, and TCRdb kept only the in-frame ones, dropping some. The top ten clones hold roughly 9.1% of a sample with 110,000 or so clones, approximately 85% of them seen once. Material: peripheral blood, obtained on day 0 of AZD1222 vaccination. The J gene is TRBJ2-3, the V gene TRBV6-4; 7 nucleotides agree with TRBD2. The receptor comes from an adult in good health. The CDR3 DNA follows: TGTGCCAGCGCTAGCGGAAGCACAGATACGCAGTATTTT. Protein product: CASASGSTDTQYF.